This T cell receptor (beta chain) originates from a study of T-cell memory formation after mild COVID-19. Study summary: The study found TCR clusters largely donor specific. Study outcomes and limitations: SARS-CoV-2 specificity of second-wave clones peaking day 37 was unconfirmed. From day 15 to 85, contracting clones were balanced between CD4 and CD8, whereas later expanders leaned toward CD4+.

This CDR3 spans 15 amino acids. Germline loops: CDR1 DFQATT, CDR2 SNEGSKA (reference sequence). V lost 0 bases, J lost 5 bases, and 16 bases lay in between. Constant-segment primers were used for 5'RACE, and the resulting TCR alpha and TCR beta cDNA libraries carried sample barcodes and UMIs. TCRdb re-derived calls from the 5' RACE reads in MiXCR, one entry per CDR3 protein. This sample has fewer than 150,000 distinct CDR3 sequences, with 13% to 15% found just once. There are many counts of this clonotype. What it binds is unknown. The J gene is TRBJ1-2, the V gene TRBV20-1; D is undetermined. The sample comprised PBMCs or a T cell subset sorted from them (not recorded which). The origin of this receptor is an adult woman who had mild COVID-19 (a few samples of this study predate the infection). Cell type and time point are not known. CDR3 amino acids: CSARDPEGWEYGYTF. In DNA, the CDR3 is TGCAGTGCTAGAGATCCCGAAGGGTGGGAATATGGCTACACCTTC.